The following is a TCR beta chain sequence with its context. This record belongs to a study of cytomegalovirus exposure and HLA in healthy donors. TCRdb's copy holds only in-frame clones and misses some; the assay was immunoSEQ multiplex PCR. The sample consists of roughly 150,000 clones, around nine tenths of them appearing once. Germline V gives CDR1 SGHTA, CDR2 FQGNSA. J gave up 4 bases and V 6 bases, and 7 bases lay outside the gene matches. This CDR3 contains 15 residues. Material: PBMCs. The V gene is TRBV7-2, the J gene TRBJ2-1; 9 nucleotides align to TRBD1. The source is a woman in her late teens or twenties in good health and CMV-seropositive. The CDR3 bases are TGTGCCAGCAGAGACCGGGACAGGGTATACAATGAGCAGTTCTTC. Translated, it gives CASRDRDRVYNEQFF.